This T cell receptor (beta chain) was recovered during a study of patients and donors after allogeneic stem cell transplantation. A single record per CDR3 protein comes from TCRdb applying MiXCR to the RT-PCR reads. The sample yields some 880,000 distinct CDR3 sequences, under 20% seen once. Sequencing was carried out using blood, either unsorted or a sorted T cell fraction (not recorded which). This TCR was recovered from a human donor who was either an allogeneic HSCT recipient or a stem cell or donor lymphocyte infusion donor (not recorded which). It is not recorded whose cells these are; they may come from a transplant donor.

The CDR3 DNA reads TGTGCCAGCAGTTACTCCATGGCAGGCTATGGCTACACCTTC. Its protein is CASSYSMAGYGYTF. The chain employs TRBV6-5 and TRBJ1-2; D is unclear. The V gene lost 0 bases and the J gene lost 4 bases, with 9 bases spanning the gap. CDR1 is MNHEY, CDR2 SVGAGI, per germline. CDR3 length: 14 amino acids.